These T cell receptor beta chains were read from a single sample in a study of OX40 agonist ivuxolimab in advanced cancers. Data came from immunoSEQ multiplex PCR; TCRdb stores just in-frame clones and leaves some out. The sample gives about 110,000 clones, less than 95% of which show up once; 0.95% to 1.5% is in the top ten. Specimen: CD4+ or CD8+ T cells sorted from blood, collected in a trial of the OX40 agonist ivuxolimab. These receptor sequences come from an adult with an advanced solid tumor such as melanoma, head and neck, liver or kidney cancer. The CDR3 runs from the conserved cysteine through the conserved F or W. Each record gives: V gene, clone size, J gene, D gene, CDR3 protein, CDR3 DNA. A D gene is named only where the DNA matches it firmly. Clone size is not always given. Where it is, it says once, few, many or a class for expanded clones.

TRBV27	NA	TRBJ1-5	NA	CASSFGGGYSNQPQHF	TGTGCCAGCAGCTTCGGGGGGGGATATAGCAATCAGCCCCAGCATTTT
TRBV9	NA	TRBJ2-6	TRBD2	CASSVGVAGVLSGANVLTF	TGTGCCAGCAGCGTAGGGGTAGCGGGAGTACTCTCTGGGGCCAACGTCCTGACTTTC
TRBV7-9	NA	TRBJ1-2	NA	CASSRGGASDYGYTF	TGTGCCAGCAGCCGAGGGGGAGCAAGCGACTATGGCTACACCTTC
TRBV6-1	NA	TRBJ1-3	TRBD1	CASSERGQSLSGNTIYF	TGTGCCAGCAGTGAGAGGGGACAGTCCCTCTCTGGAAACACCATATATTTT
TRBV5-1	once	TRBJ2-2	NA	CASSLDPGTAGELFF	TGCGCCAGCAGCTTGGATCCAGGTACCGCGGGGGAGCTGTTTTTT
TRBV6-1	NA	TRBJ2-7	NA	CASPGPPYEQYF	TGTGCCAGCCCCGGCCCCCCCTACGAGCAGTACTTC
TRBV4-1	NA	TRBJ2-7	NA	CASSPPAGQYEQYF	TGCGCCAGCAGCCCCCCCGCGGGACAGTACGAGCAGTACTTC
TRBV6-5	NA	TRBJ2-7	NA	CASSMGRGELEQYF	TGTGCCAGCAGCATGGGAAGGGGAGAGCTCGAGCAGTACTTC
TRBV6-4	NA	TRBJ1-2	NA	CASSPWADANYGYTF	TGTGCCAGCAGCCCCTGGGCGGACGCTAACTATGGCTACACCTTC
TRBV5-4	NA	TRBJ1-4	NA	CASSFKQGVNEKLFF	TGTGCCAGCAGCTTCAAACAGGGAGTGAATGAAAAACTGTTTTTT
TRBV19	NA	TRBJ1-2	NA	CASSPFLNAAANPTNYGYTF	TGTGCCAGTAGTCCCTTCCTTAATGCGGCCGCTAACCCCACTAACTATGGCTACACCTTC
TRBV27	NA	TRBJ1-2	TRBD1	CASSKQGGNYGYTF	TGTGCCAGCAGTAAACAGGGGGGCAACTATGGCTACACCTTC
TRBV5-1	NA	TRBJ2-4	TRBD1	CASSFGSTGGKNIQYF	TGCGCCAGCAGCTTTGGGTCTACAGGGGGCAAAAACATTCAGTACTTC
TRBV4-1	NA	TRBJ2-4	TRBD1	CASSQDLTGVAKNIQYF	TGCGCCAGCAGCCAAGATTTGACAGGGGTAGCCAAAAACATTCAGTACTTC
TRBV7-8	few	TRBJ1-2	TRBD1	CASSLTVTGNYGYTF	TGTGCCAGCAGCTTAACGGTGACAGGGAACTATGGCTACACCTTC
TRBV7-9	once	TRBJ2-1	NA	CASSFREIYNEQFF	TGTGCCAGCAGCTTTCGAGAGATCTACAATGAGCAGTTCTTC
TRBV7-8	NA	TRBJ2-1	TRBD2	CASSLSGRANNEQFF	TGTGCCAGCAGCCTGAGCGGGAGGGCGAACAATGAGCAGTTCTTC
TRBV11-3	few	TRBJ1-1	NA	CASSFDNMNTEAFF	TGTGCCAGCAGCTTTGACAACATGAACACTGAAGCTTTCTTT
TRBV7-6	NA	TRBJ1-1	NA	CASSPLQGMDTEAFF	TGTGCCAGCAGCCCCTTACAGGGCATGGACACTGAAGCTTTCTTT
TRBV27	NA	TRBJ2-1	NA	CASSRDFNSYNEQFF	TGTGCCAGCAGCCGGGACTTCAACTCCTACAATGAGCAGTTCTTC
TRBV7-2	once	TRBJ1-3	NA	CASSLSGTIYF	TGTGCCAGCAGCTTAAGTGGCACCATATATTTT
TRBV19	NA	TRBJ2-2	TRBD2	CASSIAPSGFTGELFF	TGTGCCAGTAGTATAGCCCCTAGCGGCTTCACCGGGGAGCTGTTTTTT
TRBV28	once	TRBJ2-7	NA	CASSLGEQYF	TGTGCCAGCAGTTTGGGCGAGCAGTACTTC
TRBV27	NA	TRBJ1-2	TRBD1	CASSFDRVGGYTF	TGTGCCAGCAGTTTTGACAGGGTGGGTGGCTACACCTTC
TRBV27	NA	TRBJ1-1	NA	CASSAHLGDTEAFF	TGTGCCAGCAGTGCACACCTAGGGGACACTGAAGCTTTCTTT
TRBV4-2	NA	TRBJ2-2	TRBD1	CASSRGDQGDAGELFF	TGTGCCAGCAGCCGAGGAGATCAGGGGGACGCCGGGGAGCTGTTTTTT
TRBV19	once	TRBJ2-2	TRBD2	CASSIRLGLAGSISVGELFF	TGTGCCAGTAGTATTAGATTGGGTCTAGCGGGTAGCATATCAGTCGGGGAGCTGTTTTTT
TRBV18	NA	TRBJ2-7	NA	CASSPPAGFVGEQYF	TGTGCCAGCTCACCACCGGCAGGGTTCGTAGGCGAGCAGTACTTC
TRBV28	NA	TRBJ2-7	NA	CASSSPAYEQYF	TGTGCCAGCAGTTCCCCCGCCTACGAGCAGTACTTC
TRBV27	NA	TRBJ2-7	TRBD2	CASSPRSGRFEQYF	TGTGCCAGCAGTCCTCGTAGCGGGAGGTTCGAGCAGTACTTC
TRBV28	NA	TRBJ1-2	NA	CASRSLLRQANYGYTF	TGTGCCAGCAGATCCCTCCTACGGCAGGCTAACTATGGCTACACCTTC
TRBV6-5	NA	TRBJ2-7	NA	CASSKQGKGYEQYF	TGTGCCAGCAGCAAACAGGGTAAGGGGTACGAGCAGTACTTC
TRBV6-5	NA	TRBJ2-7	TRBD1	CASSYTGTGRGYEQYF	TGTGCCAGCAGTTACACTGGGACAGGGAGAGGGTACGAGCAGTACTTC
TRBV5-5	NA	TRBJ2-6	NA	CASSQITGYGANVLTF	TGTGCCAGCAGCCAAATTACAGGGTATGGGGCCAACGTCCTGACTTTC
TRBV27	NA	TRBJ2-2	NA	CASSKRNTGELFF	TGTGCCAGCAGTAAACGGAACACCGGGGAGCTGTTTTTT
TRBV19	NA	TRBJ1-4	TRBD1	CASSKNTGGLSEKLFF	TGTGCCAGTAGTAAAAACACAGGGGGCTTAAGTGAAAAACTGTTTTTT
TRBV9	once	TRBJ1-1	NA	CASSVDDVAFF	TGTGCCAGCAGCGTCGATGACGTCGCTTTCTTT
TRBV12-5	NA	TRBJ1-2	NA	CASGTSLGEGYTF	TGTGCTAGTGGCACGAGTCTGGGAGAAGGCTACACCTTC
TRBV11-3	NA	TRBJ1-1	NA	CASSLEQGEAFF	TGTGCCAGCAGCTTAGAGCAGGGTGAAGCTTTCTTT
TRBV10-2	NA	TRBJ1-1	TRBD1	CASSVQGPWGEAFF	TGCGCCAGCAGTGTACAGGGGCCTTGGGGTGAAGCTTTCTTT
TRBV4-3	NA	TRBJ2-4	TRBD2	CASSLGTSAGNIQYF	TGCGCCAGCAGCCTAGGGACTAGCGCGGGAAACATTCAGTACTTC
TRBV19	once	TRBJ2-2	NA	CASSIVAGNTGELFF	TGTGCCAGTAGTATCGTAGCAGGGAACACCGGGGAGCTGTTTTTT
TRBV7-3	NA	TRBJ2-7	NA	CASSLGTPYEQYF	TGTGCCAGCAGCTTAGGGACCCCCTACGAGCAGTACTTC
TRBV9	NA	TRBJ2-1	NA	CASNPFSEAGAYNEQFF	TGTGCCAGCAACCCTTTTAGCGAGGCAGGGGCATATAATGAGCAGTTCTTC
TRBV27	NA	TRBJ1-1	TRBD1	CASSLKGAGTEAFF	TGTGCCAGCAGTTTAAAGGGGGCGGGAACTGAAGCTTTCTTT
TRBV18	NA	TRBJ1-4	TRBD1	CASSPIPGQADEKLFF	TGTGCCAGCTCACCAATCCCCGGACAGGCCGACGAAAAACTGTTTTTT
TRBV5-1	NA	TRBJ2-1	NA	CASSLRGYEQFF	TGCGCCAGCAGCTTGAGAGGATATGAGCAGTTCTTC
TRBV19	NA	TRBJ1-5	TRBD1	CASSDRGGNANQPQHF	TGTGCCAGTAGTGACAGGGGAGGGAACGCGAATCAGCCCCAGCATTTT
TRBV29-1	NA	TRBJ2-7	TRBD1	CSAGRDRVNEQYF	TGCAGCGCTGGCCGGGACAGGGTCAACGAGCAGTACTTC
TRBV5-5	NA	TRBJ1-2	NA	CASSLMRGYGYTF	TGTGCCAGCAGCTTAATGAGGGGCTATGGCTACACCTTC
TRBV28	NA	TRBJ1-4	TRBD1	CASSFAPGQPRPTNEKLFF	TGTGCCAGCAGTTTCGCGCCGGGACAGCCTCGTCCAACTAATGAAAAACTGTTTTTT
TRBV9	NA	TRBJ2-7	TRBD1	CASSATPGQGYDEQYF	TGTGCCAGCAGCGCTACTCCGGGACAGGGCTATGACGAGCAGTACTTC
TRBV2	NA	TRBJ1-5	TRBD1	CASSLQGDRSNQPQHF	TGTGCCAGCAGTTTACAGGGGGACCGAAGCAATCAGCCCCAGCATTTT
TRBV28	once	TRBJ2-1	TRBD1	CASSPGTALIGQFF	TGTGCCAGCAGCCCCGGGACAGCCCTAATAGGGCAGTTCTTC
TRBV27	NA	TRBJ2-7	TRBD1	CASSLVGTGKYEQYF	TGTGCCAGCAGTTTAGTCGGGACAGGGAAATACGAGCAGTACTTC